One sample yielded the 14 T cell receptor beta chains listed below, sequenced in a study of OX40 agonist ivuxolimab in advanced cancers. The method was immunoSEQ multiplex PCR; TCRdb's version includes in-frame clones alone and lacks a portion of them. Among about 78,000 clones listed, roughly 80% were seen once. Source: CD4+ or CD8+ T cells sorted from blood, taken in a trial of the OX40 agonist ivuxolimab. The receptor set was obtained from an adult with an advanced solid tumor such as melanoma, head and neck, liver or kidney cancer.

CDR3 region: CASSLLGTGELFF. CDR3 coding DNA: TGTGCCAGCAGCCTCCTGGGCACCGGGGAGCTGTTTTTT. The chain uses TRBV7-3 and TRBJ2-2, with unresolved D. The CDR3 is made up of 13 amino acids. The ends were cut back, 5 bases at V and 4 bases at J, with 8 bases in the middle. Germline CDR1 reads SGHTA; CDR2 reads FQGTGA.

This chain connects TRBV5-1 to TRBJ2-5; 11 nucleotides match TRBD2. V was clipped by 4 bases and J by 4 bases; unmatched bases: 6. Germline CDR1 reads SGHRS; CDR2 reads YFSETQ. The CDR3 length is 15 residues. The CDR3 loop is CASSPLAGGPETQYF. DNA for the CDR3: TGCGCCAGCAGCCCTTTAGCGGGAGGGCCAGAGACCCAGTACTTC.

The chain links TRBV19 to TRBJ1-5; TRBD1 agrees at 8 bases. Germline CDR1 and CDR2: LNHDA and SQIVND (reference sequence). Germline trimming cut 5 bases from V and 7 bases from J; bases unmatched to any gene: 10. The CDR3 totals 15 residues. The CDR3 DNA reads TGTGCCAGTAGTCCCCGGGACAGGAAGCGGCAGCCCCAGCATTTT. This gives the protein CASSPRDRKRQPQHF.

This clone was seen a few times. This chain links TRBV5-5 with TRBJ1-2, with 7 bases identical to TRBD1. This CDR3 comprises 14 residues. Trimming removed 4 bases from V and 3 bases from J; junction bases left unmatched: 6. The germline CDR1 and CDR2 sequences are SGHKS and YYEKEE (reference sequence). The CDR3 nucleotides are TGTGCCAGCAGCCGAATCACAGGGGACTATGGCTACACCTTC. Its translation is CASSRITGDYGYTF.

J is TRBJ1-5 and V is TRBV28; 10 bases line up with TRBD1. Germline trimming cut 6 bases from V and 2 bases from J; bases unmatched to any gene: 4. CDR3 length: 15 amino acids. Germline CDR1 and CDR2: MDHEN and SYDVKM. The CDR3 loop is CASSRGTGGNQPQHF. CDR3 DNA sequence: TGTGCCAGCAGCCGGGGGACAGGGGGCAATCAGCCCCAGCATTTT.

This chain joins TRBV6-1 and TRBJ2-3, with TRBD2 matching over 9 bases. The CDR3 totals 15 residues. The V and J ends lost 2 bases and 7 bases, in that order; junction bases with no gene match: 7. CDR1 is MNHNS and CDR2 is SASEGT in the germline V gene. The chain's CDR3 is CASSERREGQYTQYF. CDR3 bases: TGTGCCAGCAGTGAAAGGCGGGAGGGCCAATATACGCAGTATTTT.

J is TRBJ2-7 and V is TRBV28; D is possibly TRBD1 (6 bases). The V end lost 6 bases, the J end lost 1 base, and 19 bases lay between the germline ends. The germline V gene encodes CDR1 MDHEN and CDR2 SYDVKM. The CDR3 loop spans 16 amino acids. The CDR3 nucleotides are TGTGCCAGCAGATGGAATGTGGGACACGGTTCCTACGAGCAGTACTTC. It yields the protein CASRWNVGHGSYEQYF.

In its sample, this clone was seen a few times. This sequence joins TRBV6-5 and TRBJ2-3; tentative D call: TRBD2 (7 bases). V lost 0 bases, J lost 6 bases, and 13 bases lay in between. CDR3 size: 15 residues. In germline, CDR1 is MNHEY, CDR2 SVGAGI. The CDR3 sequence is CASSYSAGRGDTQYF. The DNA of the CDR3 is TGTGCCAGCAGTTACTCGGCAGGGAGGGGGGATACGCAGTATTTT.

The rearrangement uses TRBV5-8 and TRBJ2-7; D is unresolved. The V and J ends lost 2 bases and 0 bases respectively, with 6 bases between them. Germline V gene data show CDR1 as SGHTS and CDR2 as YDEGEE. The CDR3 totals 13 residues. The CDR3 DNA reads TGTGCCAGCAGCTTTTCTGTCTCCTACGAGCAGTACTTC. As protein: CASSFSVSYEQYF.

This chain links TRBV7-2 with TRBJ2-7; the match to TRBD1 covers 7 bases. The length of the CDR3 is 15 residues. With V trimmed by 4 bases and J by 3 bases, 9 bases remained unmatched. The germline V gene encodes CDR1 SGHTA and CDR2 FQGNSA. DNA of the CDR3: TGTGCCAGCAGCTCCCGTACAGGGGCGGGCTACGAGCAGTACTTC. This codes for CASSSRTGAGYEQYF.

The chain joins TRBV7-2 to TRBJ2-7, with D perhaps matching TRBD2 (5 bases). Germline V gene sequence: CDR1 SGHTA, CDR2 FQGNSA. The CDR3 is 15 residues long. Trimming left V 5 bases short and J 2 bases short, with 16 bases between. CDR3 protein: CASSTRPGGPYEQYF. The CDR3 DNA reads TGTGCCAGCAGCACGCGACCCGGCGGGCCCTACGAGCAGTACTTC.

The chain is built from TRBV5-4 and TRBJ1-2, with unresolved D. The CDR3 has 14 amino acids. V lost 0 bases, J lost 5 bases, and 11 bases lay in between. CDR1 is SGHNT, CDR2 YYREEE, per germline (reference sequence). CDR3 sequence (DNA): TGTGCCAGCAGCTTGGCCCAGGAGGCATATGGCTACACCTTC. Protein sequence: CASSLAQEAYGYTF.

The CDR3 coding sequence is TGTGCCAGCAGCACCCGAGGGCTAGCGGGGGGGCGGTACCAAGAGACCCAGTACTTC. Protein: CASSTRGLAGGRYQETQYF. V usage is TRBV21-1 and J usage is TRBJ2-5; the D call of TRBD2 is as the table states it, not checked on the DNA. TRBV21-1 represents a pseudogene. The CDR3 runs to 19 residues.

The chain links TRBV7-2 to TRBJ1-6; D is perhaps TRBD1 (5 bases). Trimming removed 5 bases at V and 7 bases at J, with 21 bases between. This CDR3 is 17 amino acids long. Germline V lookup: CDR1 SGHTA, CDR2 FQGNSA. In DNA form, the CDR3 reads TGTGCCAGCAGCCCGGGGCAGGTGGGGGGTAGAAATTCACCCCTCCACTTT. This encodes CASSPGQVGGRNSPLHF.